This T cell receptor beta chain was obtained from a study of T cell changes during pregnancy in multiple sclerosis. The V end was cut by 4 bases, the J end by 1 base, with 14 bases between. The CDR3 runs to 16 residues. From germline, CDR1 is SGHRS and CDR2 YFSETQ. Method: immunoSEQ multiplex PCR; TCRdb's copy keeps in-frame clones and lacks some. This repertoire shows roughly 75,000 clones, roughly 90% found once; its top ten account for under 2.5%. This specimen was peripheral blood, taken before pregnancy. The receptor's source is a female donor with multiple sclerosis, enrolled in a pregnancy study. V usage is TRBV5-1 and J usage is TRBJ2-2, with D perhaps TRBD1 (5 bases). The CDR3 protein is CASSQAQGLNTGELFF. DNA of the CDR3: TGCGCCAGCAGCCAAGCTCAGGGCCTGAACACCGGGGAGCTGTTTTTT.